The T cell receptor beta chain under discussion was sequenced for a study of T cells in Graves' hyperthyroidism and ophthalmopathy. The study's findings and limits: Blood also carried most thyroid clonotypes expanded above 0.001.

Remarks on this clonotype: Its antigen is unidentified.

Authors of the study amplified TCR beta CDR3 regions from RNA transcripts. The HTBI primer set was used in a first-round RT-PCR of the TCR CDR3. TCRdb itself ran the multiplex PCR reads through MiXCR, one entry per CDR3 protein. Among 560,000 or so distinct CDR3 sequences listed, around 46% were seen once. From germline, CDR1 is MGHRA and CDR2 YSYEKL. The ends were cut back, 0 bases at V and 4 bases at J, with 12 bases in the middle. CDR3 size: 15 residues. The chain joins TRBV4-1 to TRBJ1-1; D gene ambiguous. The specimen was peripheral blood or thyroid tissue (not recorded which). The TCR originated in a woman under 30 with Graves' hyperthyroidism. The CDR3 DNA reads TGCGCCAGCAGCCAAGAGTTGGGTTCAGGCACTGAAGCTTTCTTT. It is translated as CASSQELGSGTEAFF.